Presented here are 32 T cell receptor beta chains from one specimen sequenced in a study of CD8+ T cells in alopecia areata. Investigators isolated RNA and reverse transcribed it into cDNA to act as the sequencing template. TCRdb's copy holds only in-frame clones and misses some; the assay was immunoSEQ multiplex PCR. Among some 190,000 clones, 51% were seen once, and the ten largest hold 10%. The treatment was: oral pan-JAK inhibitor, 5-10 mg twice daily. The sequences come from CD8+ T cells sorted from blood, collected around week 52, from a patient treated with tofacitinib. Receptors were obtained from a human donor with alopecia areata.

The V and J genes are TRBV5-1 and TRBJ1-1, with D maybe TRBD1 (6 bases). Trimming stripped 2 bases from V and 0 bases from J, with 8 bases between. From germline, CDR1 is SGHRS and CDR2 YFSETQ. The length of the CDR3 is 14 residues. CDR3 nucleotides: TGCGCCAGCAGCTTTCAGGGGATGAACACTGAAGCTTTCTTT. Translating gives CASSFQGMNTEAFF.

This clone was detected only once. This sequence joins TRBV6-6 and TRBJ2-3; possibly TRBD2 for D (7 bases). In germline, CDR1 is MNHNY, CDR2 SVGAGI (reference sequence). This CDR3 contains 16 residues. The germline V and J ends were trimmed by 3 bases and 2 bases, with 15 bases remaining between them. CDR3 sequence reads: CASSYGSGGATDTQYF. The CDR3 region has the DNA TGTGCCAGCAGTTATGGGAGTGGGGGGGCCACAGATACGCAGTATTTT.

There are a few counts of this clone. The chain is built from TRBV5-1 and TRBJ1-1; D is uncertain. The CDR3 loop spans 15 amino acids. V lost 0 bases and J lost 1, with 10 bases in between. Germline V gene sequence: CDR1 SGHRS, CDR2 YFSETQ. This CDR3 reads CASSLVTAPNTEAFF. CDR3 nucleotides: TGCGCCAGCAGCTTGGTGACGGCACCGAACACTGAAGCTTTCTTT.

This clone came up a few times. The V call is TRBV27, the J call TRBJ1-1; 7 nucleotides agree with TRBD1. V shed 4 bases and J 1 base; nucleotides not matched to a gene: 3. This CDR3 has 14 amino acids. Germline V CDR1 and CDR2: MNHEY, SMNVEV (reference sequence). CDR3 in DNA: TGTGCCAGCAGTTCAGGGGGGGCGAACACTGAAGCTTTCTTT. Its protein product is CASSSGGANTEAFF.

The chain joins TRBV7-2 to TRBJ1-2; no clear D gene. Trimming removed 6 bases from V and 1 base from J, with 6 bases in between. Looked up from germline, CDR1 is SGHTA and CDR2 is FQGNSA. CDR3 length equals 12 residues. Here the CDR3 DNA reads TGTGCCAGCAGTGGACGTAACTATGGCTACACCTTC. Its protein is CASSGRNYGYTF.

This clone was seen more than once but under ten times. The chain links TRBV15 to TRBJ1-6, with D unresolved. Trimming removed 3 bases at V and 5 bases at J, with 11 bases between. This CDR3 region has 15 residues. Germline V lookup: CDR1 LNHNV, CDR2 YYDKDF (reference sequence). DNA for the CDR3: TGTGCCACCAGCAGGAGCCCGTCGGATAATTCACCCCTCCACTTT. Translated, it gives CATSRSPSDNSPLHF.

In its sample, this clone was seen a few times. This chain connects TRBV5-5 to TRBJ2-6; D is unresolved. CDR3 length equals 15 residues. The V gene lost 0 bases and the J gene lost 4 bases, with 8 bases spanning the gap. Germline-derived CDR1 and CDR2 are SGHKS and YYEKEE (reference sequence). CDR3 loop: CASSLDGRGANVLTF. The CDR3 nucleotides read TGTGCCAGCAGCTTGGATGGGCGCGGGGCCAACGTCCTGACTTTC.

The chain recombines TRBV6-5 with TRBJ2-7, with D perhaps TRBD1 (5 bases). Trimming removed 0 bases at V and 3 bases at J, with 15 bases between. The CDR3 sequence is 16 residues long. The germline gives CDR1 MNHEY, CDR2 SVGAGI. The CDR3 DNA sequence: TGTGCCAGCAGTTACTCCCCGACAGACTCAGACTACGAGCAGTACTTC. It codes for CASSYSPTDSDYEQYF.

This clone occurred a few times. The rearrangement uses TRBV9 and TRBJ2-7, with unresolved D. Trimming cost V 5 bases and J 6 bases, with 18 bases left between them. This CDR3 contains 14 residues. Per germline, CDR1 SGDLS and CDR2 YYNGEE. In nucleotides, the CDR3 is TGTGCCAGCAGTCAACGGCCAGGTCCCGGCGAGCAGTACTTC. Translated: CASSQRPGPGEQYF.

This clone was seen a few times. The rearrangement joins TRBV11-2 to TRBJ2-2, with D unresolved. Germline V gene data show CDR1 as SGHAT and CDR2 as FQNNGV. This CDR3 spans 17 amino acids. The V gene lost 6 bases and the J gene lost 0 bases, with 17 bases spanning the gap. The CDR3 DNA reads TGTGCCAGCAGTCCCATCCCGGACGACACGAACACCGGGGAGCTGTTTTTT. It translates to CASSPIPDDTNTGELFF.

The chain links TRBV27 to TRBJ2-5; 7 nucleotides align to TRBD1. The assigned J gene may be wrong: the sequence end matches TRBJ2-7 better. This CDR3 is 13 amino acids long. Per germline, CDR1 MNHEY and CDR2 SMNVEV (reference sequence). The CDR3 sequence is CASSLTGTDEQYF. The CDR3 region has the DNA TGTGCCAGCAGTTTGACCGGGACAGACGAGCAGTACTTC.

The chain employs TRBV7-2 and TRBJ2-2; TRBD1 matches 8 bases. CDR3 length equals 14 residues. Trimming removed 4 bases from V and 10 bases from J; junction bases left unmatched: 8. Germline CDR1 and CDR2: SGHTA and FQGNSA. The CDR3 sequence is CASSSRGQATELFF. The CDR3, as DNA: TGTGCCAGCAGCTCCCGGGGACAGGCGACGGAGCTGTTTTTT.

CDR3: CASSQDGGNSLYEQYF. The CDR3 DNA reads as TGCGCCAGCAGCCAAGATGGAGGGAATAGTCTCTACGAGCAGTACTTC. The chain uses TRBV4-3 and TRBJ2-7; possible D gene TRBD2, 6 bases. The CDR3 is 16 amino acids. Germline V lookup: CDR1 LGHNA, CDR2 YSLEER. V was cut by 0 bases and J by 3 bases, with 15 bases left in between.

The V call is TRBV9, the J call TRBJ1-2; no firm D call. Germline lookup yields CDR1 SGDLS and CDR2 YYNGEE. This CDR3 contains 14 residues. The ends were cut back, 0 bases at V and 4 bases at J, with 10 bases in the middle. As DNA, the CDR3 is TGTGCCAGCAGCGTAGCGGAGGGCCCCTATGGCTACACCTTC. Its protein product is CASSVAEGPYGYTF.

CDR3 region: CASAPTEAFF. CDR3 nucleotide sequence: TGTGCCAGCGCCCCCACTGAAGCTTTCTTT. This chain joins TRBV27 and TRBJ1-1, with D unclear. This CDR3 spans 10 amino acids. The ends were cut back, 8 bases at V and 4 bases at J, with 5 bases in the middle. The germline CDR1 and CDR2 sequences are MNHEY and SMNVEV (reference sequence).

Comments on this clone: At one end the junction does not follow the germline gene, possibly because of a read error. Other DNA sequences of this sample code for an identical CDR3. The chain couples TRBV13 to TRBJ2-7, with D perhaps TRBD2 (6 bases). Germline V gene lookup returns CDR1 PRHDT and CDR2 FYEKMQ (reference sequence). CDR3 length: 13 residues. DNA of the CDR3: TGTGCCAGCAGCCTAGGGAGGAGTTACGAGCAGTACTTC. This sequence encodes CASSLGRSYEQYF. The full variable domain, rest sourced from reference TRBV13 and TRBJ2-7, is AAGVIQSPRHLIKEKRETATLKCYPIPRHDTVYWYQQGPGQDPQFLISFYEKMQSDKGSIPDRFSAQQFSDYHSELNMSSLELGDSALYFCASSLGRSYEQYFGPGTRLTVT.

The rearrangement uses TRBV11-2 and TRBJ2-5; D possibly matches TRBD1 or TRBD2 (6 bases each). Germline V gene lookup returns CDR1 SGHAT and CDR2 FQNNGV. V lost 1 base and J lost 5, with 14 bases in between. The CDR3 contains 15 residues. The CDR3 spells CASSLVSGEDETQYF. The DNA for the CDR3 is TGTGCCAGCAGCTTAGTTTCAGGGGAGGATGAGACCCAGTACTTC.

There are a few counts of this clone. The J gene is TRBJ2-5, the V gene TRBV7-6; no clear D gene. Germline V gene sequence: CDR1 SGHVS, CDR2 FNYEAQ. The length of the CDR3 is 13 residues. The V gene lost 3 bases and the J gene lost 4 bases, with 9 bases spanning the gap. CDR3 sequence reads: CASSLAVRETQYF. The CDR3 DNA reads TGTGCCAGCAGCTTGGCGGTGAGAGAGACCCAGTACTTC.

The chain has TRBV27 and TRBJ2-7, with a weak D call TRBD1 (6 bases). V was shortened by 4 bases and J by 2 bases, with 15 bases between the two germline ends. Germline CDR1 MNHEY, CDR2 SMNVEV (reference sequence). The CDR3 contains 15 residues. The CDR3 bases are TGTGCCAGCAGTTGCCCCCCACAGGGAACCTACGAGCAGTACTTC. Its translation: CASSCPPQGTYEQYF.

The V gene is TRBV29-1, the J gene TRBJ1-3; D gene uncertain. Germline V gene lookup returns CDR1 SQVTM and CDR2 ANQGSEA. This CDR3 is 14 amino acids long. V gave up 0 bases and J gave up 0 bases, with 6 bases separating them. CDR3 in amino acids: CSVEDSYSGNTIYF. The CDR3 DNA follows: TGCAGCGTTGAAGATTCTTACTCTGGAAACACCATATATTTT.

The chain recombines TRBV29-1 with TRBJ1-2; TRBD1 agrees at 8 bases. The V gene's germline CDR1 is SQVTM and CDR2 ANQGSEA. V lost 7 bases and J lost 7; bases outside the gene matches: 8. This CDR3 is 12 amino acids long. The CDR3 nucleotides are TGCAGCGCTGACAGGGGTAGTGGTGGCTACACCTTC. This gives the protein CSADRGSGGYTF.

Details on this clone: Mismatch with germline at one junction end may stem from a read error. This rearrangement joins TRBV7-7 to TRBJ2-7, with D uncertain. Germline V CDR1 and CDR2: SSHAT, FNYEAQ (reference sequence). The CDR3 loop spans 15 amino acids. The CDR3 sequence: CASSPSLQELSEQYF. For the CDR3, the DNA is TGTGCTAGCAGCCCCTCCCTCCAGGAGCTTAGCGAGCAGTACTTC.

V usage is TRBV9 and J usage is TRBJ1-2; D ambiguous. There are 16 residues in the CDR3. CDR1 SGDLS and CDR2 YYNGEE come from the germline V gene. Deletions cut 0 bases from V and 0 bases from J, with 12 bases between. The CDR3: CASSVGGSSANYGYTF. In nucleotides, the CDR3 is TGTGCCAGCAGCGTAGGAGGGTCAAGTGCTAACTATGGCTACACCTTC.

The chain uses TRBV5-4 and TRBJ2-7; D possibly uses TRBD1 or TRBD2 (5 bases each). Trimming cost V 5 bases and J 2 bases, with 14 bases left between them. Germline CDR1 reads SGHNT; CDR2 reads YYREEE (reference sequence). The CDR3 spans 14 residues. DNA for the CDR3: TGTGCCAGCAGTATTGGGGACCGAGCCTACGAGCAGTACTTC. This gives the protein CASSIGDRAYEQYF.

This clone has a handful of counts. V is TRBV6-5 and J is TRBJ1-1; 9 positions agree with TRBD1. The CDR3 consists of 16 residues. The V segment lost 0 bases and the J segment 5 bases; nucleotides outside the gene matches: 7. The germline V gene encodes CDR1 MNHEY and CDR2 SVGAGI. DNA for the CDR3: TGTGCCAGCAGTTACTCGGACAGGGGAGAGGGGACTGAAGCTTTCTTT. This translates into CASSYSDRGEGTEAFF.

This clone was seen a handful of times. The rearrangement uses TRBV19 and TRBJ1-1, with TRBD1 matching 7 bases. Germline loops: CDR1 LNHDA, CDR2 SQIVND (reference sequence). The CDR3 is made up of 16 amino acids. V was pared by 10 bases and J by 4 bases, with 18 bases of the junction left unmatched. The CDR3 DNA follows: TGTGCCACTTTGAACATTGAGGGGGCGAGAGTCACTGAAGCTTTCTTT. Translated, it gives CATLNIEGARVTEAFF.

J is TRBJ1-2 and V is TRBV2, with D possibly TRBD1 on 5 matching bases. Per germline, CDR1 SNHLY and CDR2 FYNNEI. The CDR3 is 15 amino acids. Trimming removed 4 bases from V and 3 bases from J, with 15 bases in between. The CDR3 loop reads CASSAWDRAHYGYTF. The DNA for the CDR3 is TGTGCCAGCAGTGCGTGGGACCGTGCTCACTATGGCTACACCTTC.

The chain links TRBV5-4 to TRBJ2-1; TRBD1 matches 10 bases. CDR3 length equals 15 residues. Trimming at V came to 3 bases and at J to 7 bases, leaving 7 bases not matched to a gene. Germline loops: CDR1 SGHNT, CDR2 YYREEE (reference sequence). The CDR3 nucleotides read TGTGCCAGCAGCTGGGACAGGGGACCGGGGAATGAGCAGTTCTTC. This encodes CASSWDRGPGNEQFF.

The chain couples TRBV27 to TRBJ2-5, with 7 positions matching TRBD1. This CDR3 comprises 14 residues. Germline V gives CDR1 MNHEY, CDR2 SMNVEV (reference sequence). J was trimmed by 5 bases and V by 5 bases; bases with no gene match: 8. The CDR3 nucleotides read TGTGCCAGCAGTCCGCCACAGGGGATGGAGACCCAGTACTTC. Residues: CASSPPQGMETQYF.

This chain connects TRBV7-8 to TRBJ2-1; TRBD2 matches at 8 bases. The germline gives CDR1 SGHVS, CDR2 FQNEAQ. This CDR3 comprises 16 residues. V shed 7 bases and J 9 bases; nucleotides not matched to a gene: 17. The CDR3 loop reads CASTEGILAGFSEQFF. The CDR3 DNA is TGTGCCAGCACAGAGGGGATTCTAGCGGGTTTCTCTGAGCAGTTCTTC.

This clone has only a few counts. The chain combines TRBV14 with TRBJ2-7; D remains ambiguous. Trimming left V 4 bases short and J 0 bases short, with 7 bases between. Germline V gene sequence: CDR1 SGHDN, CDR2 FVKESK. The CDR3 loop spans 13 amino acids. CDR3 protein: CASSLTSSYEQYF. The DNA for the CDR3 is TGTGCCAGCAGCCTAACCAGCTCCTACGAGCAGTACTTC.

This clone was picked up a small number of times. The chain combines TRBV7-9 with TRBJ2-1; D is unresolved. The CDR3 extends over 12 amino acids. Germline CDR1 and CDR2: SEHNR and FQNEAQ (reference sequence). V dropped 5 bases and J dropped 5 bases, with 7 bases sitting between them. Here the CDR3 reads CASSRPDNEQFF. The CDR3 nucleotides read TGTGCCAGCAGCAGGCCCGACAATGAGCAGTTCTTC.